A single sample is the source of the 15 T cell receptor beta chains below, sequenced in a study of shared clonotypes between healthy human individuals. Positive CCR7 selection of CD45RO-negative cells yielded the naive CD8 cells, and terminally differentiated effector memory CD45RA+ cells were excluded. The assay was immunoSEQ multiplex PCR, and TCRdb's table has in-frame clones only and misses some. The table shows approximately 2,200,000 clones, with about 93% occurring only once. Specimen: naive CD8+ T cells from PBMCs. The receptors were sampled from a man younger than 35 in good health. Some clones in this sample may be carry-over from other donors' samples.

This chain joins TRBV7-9 and TRBJ2-3; D remains ambiguous. Per germline, CDR1 SEHNR and CDR2 FQNEAQ (reference sequence). The CDR3 is 15 amino acids. Trimming left V 0 bases short and J 5 bases short, with 12 bases between. CDR3 in DNA: TGTGCCAGCAGCTTAGCGACGGCCACCAGAGATACGCAGTATTTT. Its translation: CASSLATATRDTQYF.

V gene TRBV19 combines with J gene TRBJ2-1; 9 positions agree with TRBD1. There are 15 residues in the CDR3. The ends lost 3 bases at V and 9 bases at J; junction bases unmatched: 9. The germline V gene encodes CDR1 LNHDA and CDR2 SQIVND (reference sequence). The CDR3 nucleotides read TGTGCCAGTAGTATCATACCACAGGGGGCTGGTGAGCAGTTCTTC. Amino acids: CASSIIPQGAGEQFF.

The V call is TRBV9, the J call TRBJ1-2; D gene ambiguous. This CDR3 has 16 residues. The V and J ends lost 3 bases and 2 bases respectively, with 17 bases between them. Germline V gene lookup returns CDR1 SGDLS and CDR2 YYNGEE. The CDR3 DNA is TGTGCCAGCAGCGGGCGGGCAAAGGTCCTGAACTATGGCTACACCTTC. Translating it yields CASSGRAKVLNYGYTF.

This chain links TRBV14 with TRBJ1-3, with a weak D call TRBD1 (6 bases). The CDR3 has 12 amino acids. Germline CDR1 reads SGHDN; CDR2 reads FVKESK. V dropped 4 bases and J dropped 15 bases, with 16 bases sitting between them. The CDR3 DNA is TGTGCCAGCAGCCCCTTGGGGGGCCCTTCATATTTT. This translates into CASSPLGGPSYF.

This clone was observed a single time. The chain has TRBV13 and TRBJ2-3; TRBD2 aligns across 10 bases. The CDR3 is made up of 16 amino acids. J was trimmed by 3 bases and V by 4 bases; bases with no gene match: 7. Germline CDR1 and CDR2: PRHDT and FYEKMQ (reference sequence). The CDR3 coding sequence is TGTGCCAGCAGCTCCCCCCAGCGGGAGGGGACAGATACGCAGTATTTT. This codes for CASSSPQREGTDTQYF.

The V gene is TRBV7-9, the J gene TRBJ2-2, with D maybe TRBD2 (5 bases). Germline V CDR1 and CDR2: SEHNR, FQNEAQ (reference sequence). This CDR3 spans 16 amino acids. V lost 7 bases to trimming and J lost 0 bases, with 15 bases between them. The CDR3 protein is CASTARAKTNTGELFF. CDR3 DNA: TGTGCCAGCACCGCGAGGGCCAAGACGAACACCGGGGAGCTGTTTTTT.

V and J are TRBV7-9 and TRBJ2-7, with a possible D match to TRBD2 (5 bases). The ends were cut back, 5 bases at V and 1 base at J, with 12 bases in the middle. The CDR3 length is 14 residues. Germline V CDR1 and CDR2: SEHNR, FQNEAQ (reference sequence). CDR3: CASSPKERSYEQYF. As DNA, the CDR3 is TGTGCCAGCAGCCCGAAGGAGCGGTCCTACGAGCAGTACTTC.

This clone is a singleton in its sample. The rearrangement links TRBV9 to TRBJ2-3; D call uncertain. Germline lookup yields CDR1 SGDLS and CDR2 YYNGEE. This CDR3 is 16 amino acids long. Trimming stripped 3 bases from V and 1 base from J, with 15 bases between. The CDR3 loop reads CASSALQRRGTDTQYF. DNA for the CDR3: TGTGCCAGCAGCGCCCTTCAGAGGCGAGGCACAGATACGCAGTATTTT. Filled out from reference TRBV9 and TRBJ2-3, the complete variable domain reads DSGVTQTPKHLITATGQRVTLRCSPRSGDLSVYWYQQSLDQGLQFLIQYYNGEERAKGNILERFSAQQFPDLHSELNLSSLELGDSALYFCASSALQRRGTDTQYFGPGTRLTVL.

The chain couples TRBV28 to TRBJ2-3; 12 bases map to TRBD2. CDR1 is MDHEN and CDR2 is SYDVKM in the germline V gene. The CDR3 has 17 amino acids. V was clipped by 7 bases and J by 0 bases; unmatched bases: 8. CDR3 coding DNA: TGTGCCAGCAACTCGCTAGCGGGAGGGCGAAGCACAGATACGCAGTATTTT. This codes for CASNSLAGGRSTDTQYF.

The chain uses TRBV19 and TRBJ2-5; D may correspond to TRBD1 or TRBD2 (5 bases each). Trimming removed 9 bases at V and 1 base at J, with 15 bases between. CDR3 length: 14 amino acids. The germline CDR1 and CDR2 sequences are LNHDA and SQIVND (reference sequence). CDR3 amino acids: CASQERDGQETQYF. CDR3 nucleotide sequence: TGTGCCAGCCAAGAGAGGGACGGCCAAGAGACCCAGTACTTC.

The J gene is TRBJ2-7, the V gene TRBV27; D is possibly TRBD1 (5 bases). Trimming removed 4 bases at V and 3 bases at J, with 13 bases between. This CDR3 is 14 amino acids long. Germline V gene data show CDR1 as MNHEY and CDR2 as SMNVEV (reference sequence). The CDR3 protein is CASSSYRSGYEQYF. The CDR3 bases are TGTGCCAGCAGTTCGTACAGGAGTGGCTACGAGCAGTACTTC.

The CDR3 DNA sequence: TGTGCCAGCAGTTTAAGTTTGTTGGGCTACGAGCAGTACTTC. Protein: CASSLSLLGYEQYF. The chain uses TRBV27 and TRBJ2-7; D ambiguous. The V end lost 2 bases, the J end lost 3 bases, and 11 bases lay between the germline ends. The CDR3 has 14 amino acids. Per the germline V gene, CDR1 is MNHEY and CDR2 is SMNVEV (reference sequence).

The chain is built from TRBV30 and TRBJ2-7, with TRBD1 matching 9 bases. Per germline, CDR1 GTSNPN and CDR2 SVGIG (reference sequence). With 5 bases clipped from V and 3 bases from J, the junction kept 5 bases outside the gene matches. This CDR3 region has 13 residues. CDR3 DNA sequence: TGTGCCTGGGGGCCGGGACAGGGCTACGAGCAGTACTTC. Its protein is CAWGPGQGYEQYF.

This chain uses TRBV7-2 with TRBJ2-7; 14 bases line up with TRBD2. The CDR3 spans 14 residues. Looked up from germline, CDR1 is SGHTA and CDR2 is FQGNSA. J lost 6 bases, V lost 4 bases, and 2 bases had no gene match. The CDR3 sequence: CASSSGTSGGEQYF. In nucleotides, the CDR3 is TGTGCCAGCAGCTCCGGGACTAGCGGGGGCGAGCAGTACTTC.

Written as DNA, the CDR3 is TGTGCCAGCAGCCCTTCGGGACTAAATCCTTACGAGCAGTACTTC. Its protein product is CASSPSGLNPYEQYF. J is TRBJ2-7 and V is TRBV7-8; 7 positions match TRBD2. Losses at the gene ends were 5 bases for V and 4 bases for J; bases not matched to a gene: 11. The CDR3 is 15 residues long. The germline CDR1 and CDR2 sequences are SGHVS and FQNEAQ.